This T cell receptor beta chain was sequenced for a study of T-cell reconstitution after alpha-beta-depleted transplantation in children. Study results and caveats: T-cell counts and diversity at one year following transplant were attributed mainly to newly produced T cells. The high TCRbeta diversity at day 60 in some patients came from surviving recipient T cells and thymic progenitors.

A word on this clonotype: Antigen specificity is unknown.

J was trimmed by 7 bases and V by 5 bases; bases with no gene match: 11. CDR3 size: 16 residues. Unique molecular identifiers were used in preparing the TCRbeta library. TCRdb ran MiXCR on the PCR reads and lists one entry per CDR3 protein. The sample contains approximately 500,000 distinct CDR3 sequences, 25% to 30% of which appear only once. This chain links TRBV12-3 or TRBV12-4 with TRBJ2-7, with 13 bases identical to TRBD2. Here the sequenced sample was PBMCs, taken before TCRalphabeta/CD19-depleted stem cell transplant. The clonotype originates from a boy less than two years old with Wiskott-Aldrich syndrome, due to receive a stem cell transplant. CDR3 protein: CASSQRTSGSPREQYF. CDR3 DNA: TGTGCCAGCAGTCAACGGACTAGCGGGAGTCCCCGGGAGCAGTACTTC.